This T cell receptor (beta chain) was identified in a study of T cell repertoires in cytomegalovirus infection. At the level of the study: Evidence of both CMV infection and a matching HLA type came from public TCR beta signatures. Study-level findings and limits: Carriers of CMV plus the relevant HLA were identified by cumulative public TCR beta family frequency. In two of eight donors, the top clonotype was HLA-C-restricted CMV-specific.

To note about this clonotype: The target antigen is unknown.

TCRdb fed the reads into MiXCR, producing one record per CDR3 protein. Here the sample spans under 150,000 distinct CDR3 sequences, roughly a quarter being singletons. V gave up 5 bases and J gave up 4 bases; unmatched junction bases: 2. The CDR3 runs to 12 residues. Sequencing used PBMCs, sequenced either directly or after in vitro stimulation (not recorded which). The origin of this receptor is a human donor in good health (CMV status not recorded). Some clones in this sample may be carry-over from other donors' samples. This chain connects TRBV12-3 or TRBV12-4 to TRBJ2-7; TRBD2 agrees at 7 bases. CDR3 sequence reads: CASSGEGYEQYF. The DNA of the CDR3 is TGTGCCAGCAGTGGGGAGGGTTACGAGCAGTACTTC.